This T cell receptor beta chain was obtained from a study of blood T cell repertoires in COVID-19. The wider study: T cells, B-cell-depleted T cells, or PBMCs provided the cDNA or gDNA that served as material.

Study processing details: By means of reference gene primer amplification, nucleated cell counts were estimated. Method: immunoSEQ multiplex PCR; TCRdb's copy keeps in-frame clones and lacks some. V and J calls and clone size are those listed in that table; D and trimming were worked out from the DNA. The sample carries 300,000 to 400,000 clones, about nine tenths recorded once. The TCR sequence derives from a man in his fifties or sixties with active or convalescent COVID-19. The specimen sequenced was peripheral blood.

CDR3 region: CASSPQVIGGYEQFF. CDR3 coding DNA: TGTGCCAGCAGCCCCCAAGTGATAGGCGGGTATGAGCAGTTCTTC. J is TRBJ2-1 and V is TRBV7-2, with TRBD2 as a possible D gene (5 bases). The CDR3 loop spans 15 amino acids. Trimming removed 5 bases from V and 8 bases from J, with 19 bases in between. Germline CDR1 reads SGHTA; CDR2 reads FQGNSA. The full variable domain, its missing parts supplied by reference TRBV7-2 and TRBJ2-1, is GAGVSQSPSNKVTEKGKDVELRCDPISGHTALYWYRQSLGQGLEFLIYFQGNSAPDKSGLPSDRFSAERTGGSVSTLTIQRTQQEDSAVYLCASSPQVIGGYEQFFGPGTRLTVL.